This T cell receptor beta chain was identified during a study of CD8 T cells in Susac syndrome. About the study: At the time their blood was drawn, patients with Susac syndrome were either therapy-naive, on corticosteroids (with some of them also receiving intravenous immunoglobulin), or on intravenous immunoglobulin alone.

The CD8+ and CD4+ T cells were isolated magnetically using a negative isolation approach, whereas the TEMRA cells were enriched by FACS. The RNA input was 0.5 to 1 ug, and it was reverse transcribed with random hexamers. Using its own MiXCR run on the immunoSEQ multiplex PCR reads, TCRdb lists one record per CDR3 protein. The table has about 240,000 distinct CDR3 sequences, roughly 95% seen once. The TCR originated in a human donor with Susac syndrome. The sequencing input was CD4+ T cells from PBMCs.

CDR3 sequence reads: CSASSGLAGILEQFF. The CDR3 nucleotides are TGCAGTGCTAGTTCGGGACTAGCGGGAATTCTTGAGCAGTTCTTC. The chain joins TRBV20-1 to TRBJ2-1; 13 nucleotides line up with TRBD2. This CDR3 comprises 15 residues. The germline V gene encodes CDR1 DFQATT and CDR2 SNEGSKA (reference sequence). V was clipped by 3 bases and J by 9 bases; unmatched bases: 8.